The next 27 T cell receptor beta chains were all read from a single sample in a study of CD8+CD57+ T cells in acquired aplastic anemia. The use of genomic DNA as template underpinned the TCR beta VDJ and CDR3 profiling. TCRdb independently ran MiXCR on the reads; one entry per CDR3 protein. The sample lists fewer than 250,000 distinct CDR3 sequences; approximately 49% were seen once. Sequenced input: sorted CD4+, CD8+, or CD8+CD57+ T cells (not recorded which) from PBMCs. The receptors were gathered from a human donor in good health, serving as a control.

This clonotype was observed at least ten times. This rearrangement joins TRBV9 to TRBJ2-3, with D possibly being TRBD2 (6 bases). CDR3 length equals 14 residues. Germline V gene data show CDR1 as SGDLS and CDR2 as YYNGEE. V was shortened by 3 bases and J by 7 bases, with 15 bases between the two germline ends. The chain's CDR3 is CASSAGVGLNTQYF. Written as DNA, the CDR3 is TGTGCCAGCAGCGCGGGGGTAGGGTTGAATACGCAGTATTTT.

The J gene is TRBJ2-5, the V gene TRBV2, with 8 bases lining up with TRBD1. CDR1 and CDR2 (germline): SNHLY, FYNNEI. This CDR3 spans 15 amino acids. V trimming: 7 bases; J trimming: 5 bases; junction bases outside the gene matches: 12. The CDR3 nucleotides are TGTGCCAGCAACTACGGACAGGGAGCGGTGGAGACCCAGTACTTC. Protein: CASNYGQGAVETQYF.

This clonotype was counted many times. The chain links TRBV15 to TRBJ1-3; D may be TRBD1 (5 bases). CDR3 length equals 16 residues. Germline CDR1 is LNHNV and CDR2 is YYDKDF (reference sequence). The V end was cut by 0 bases, the J end by 1 base, with 10 bases between. The CDR3 sequence is CATSRETSGSGNTIYF. The DNA for the CDR3 is TGTGCCACCAGCAGAGAGACTTCAGGGTCTGGAAACACCATATATTTT.

The chain is built from TRBV29-1 and TRBJ1-1; D might be TRBD1 (6 bases). The length of the CDR3 is 12 residues. The germline V gene has CDR1 SQVTM and CDR2 ANQGSEA. Trimming removed 7 bases from V and 7 bases from J, with 16 bases in between. Here the CDR3 reads CSAWEQGVEAFF. DNA for the CDR3: TGCAGCGCCTGGGAACAGGGCGTTGAAGCTTTCTTT.

The gene calls are TRBV9 and TRBJ1-5; D unresolved. The CDR3 length is 12 residues. The V end lost 8 bases, the J end lost 10 bases, and 16 bases lay between the germline ends. In germline, CDR1 is SGDLS, CDR2 YYNGEE. The CDR3 DNA reads TGTGCCAGTAGTGGCCCCGGTCAACCCCAGCATTTT. The encoded protein is CASSGPGQPQHF.

This clonotype was observed at least ten times. The V call is TRBV6-5, the J call TRBJ1-1; D ambiguous. V lost 0 bases and J 6 bases, leaving 5 bases between the germline ends. Germline lookup yields CDR1 MNHEY and CDR2 SVGAGI. This CDR3 is built from 12 residues. The CDR3 spells CASSYSGAEAFF. CDR3 coding DNA: TGTGCCAGCAGTTACTCTGGCGCTGAAGCTTTCTTT.

This clonotype has just one count. This chain connects TRBV7-8 to TRBJ2-7; D not resolved. Germline V gene data show CDR1 as SGHVS and CDR2 as FQNEAQ. The V end lost 3 bases, the J end lost 6 bases, and 15 bases lay between the germline ends. The CDR3 contains 14 residues. In nucleotides, the CDR3 is TGTGCCAGCAGCTTCACTGACGACCTTCCCGAGCAGTACGTC. This translates into CASSFTDDLPEQYV.

The CDR3 DNA follows: TGTGCCACCAGCAGGCTCACAAGGGGGTGGGGGCAAGAGACCCAGTACTTC. Translation gives CATSRLTRGWGQETQYF. The chain has TRBV15 and TRBJ2-5, with TRBD1 as a possible D gene (6 bases). CDR1 and CDR2 (germline): LNHNV, YYDKDF (reference sequence). The ends were cut back, 3 bases at V and 2 bases at J, with 19 bases in the middle. This CDR3 has 17 amino acids.

J is TRBJ1-1 and V is TRBV7-8, with 9 bases matching TRBD1. CDR1 is SGHVS, CDR2 FQNEAQ, per germline. CDR3 length: 16 residues. V lost 5 bases to trimming and J lost 0 bases; unmatched junction nucleotides: 7. The CDR3 reads CASSPDRGRMNTEAFF. The CDR3 DNA reads as TGTGCCAGCAGCCCGGACAGGGGAAGGATGAACACTGAAGCTTTCTTT. The full variable domain, rest sourced from reference TRBV7-8 and TRBJ1-1, is GAGVSQSPRYKVAKRGQDVALRCDPISGHVSLFWYQQALGQGPEFLTYFQNEAQLDKSGLPSDRFFAERPEGSVSTLKIQRTQQEDSAVYLCASSPDRGRMNTEAFFGQGTRLTVV.

Here the CDR3 DNA reads TGCGCCAGCAGCGCAGGAGCGGGGGGGCGTAGCGCAGATACGCAGTATTTT. Translation gives CASSAGAGGRSADTQYF. The V call is TRBV5-1, the J call TRBJ2-3; 10 positions match TRBD2. The V segment lost 4 bases and the J segment 4 bases; nucleotides outside the gene matches: 12. The germline CDR1 and CDR2 sequences are SGHRS and YFSETQ. The CDR3 sequence is 17 residues long.

This sequence joins TRBV29-1 and TRBJ1-4, with a weak D call TRBD1 (6 bases). Trimming stripped 4 bases from V and 5 bases from J, with 11 bases between. CDR1 is SQVTM, CDR2 ANQGSEA, per germline. The CDR3 length is 13 residues. The CDR3: CSVAPTGNEKLFF. The CDR3 bases are TGCAGCGTTGCCCCTACAGGGAATGAAAAACTGTTTTTT.

This clonotype was seen many times. The chain uses TRBV2 and TRBJ1-5; D is unclear. The V end was cut by 3 bases, the J end by 0 bases, with 3 bases between. Germline lookup yields CDR1 SNHLY and CDR2 FYNNEI. This CDR3 has 13 amino acids. The CDR3 DNA sequence: TGTGCCAGCAGTGAGTTTAGCAATCAGCCCCAGCATTTT. Amino acids: CASSEFSNQPQHF. Supplemented by reference TRBV2 and TRBJ1-5, the full variable domain reads EPEVTQTPSHQVTQMGQEVILRCVPISNHLYFYWYRQILGQKVEFLVSFYNNEISEKSEIFDDQFSVERPDGSNFTLKIRSTKLEDSAMYFCASSEFSNQPQHFGDGTRLSIL.

The chain recombines TRBV7-6 with TRBJ2-5; TRBD2 might be the D (6 bases). This CDR3 has 14 residues. V was trimmed by 0 bases and J by 7 bases, leaving 12 bases between them. The V gene's germline CDR1 is SGHVS and CDR2 FNYEAQ. CDR3 in DNA: TGTGCCAGCAGCTTAGCTTCGCCGCGGGGGACCCAGTACTTC. Amino acid sequence: CASSLASPRGTQYF.

The gene calls are TRBV2 and TRBJ2-7; tentatively, D is TRBD2 (6 bases). CDR1 is SNHLY and CDR2 is FYNNEI in the germline V gene. The ends were cut back, 1 base at V and 4 bases at J, with 14 bases in the middle. CDR3 length: 15 residues. The CDR3 DNA follows: TGTGCCAGCAGTGAAGTTGCGGGGATTGTATACGAGCAGTACTTC. Encoded protein: CASSEVAGIVYEQYF.

V gene TRBV19 combines with J gene TRBJ2-7; 11 positions agree with TRBD1. The CDR3 length is 14 residues. From germline, CDR1 is LNHDA and CDR2 SQIVND (reference sequence). Trimming at V came to 3 bases and at J to 4 bases, leaving 2 bases not matched to a gene. The CDR3 DNA is TGTGCCAGTAGTATCTGGGACAGGGGGTACGAGCAGTACTTC. Translation gives CASSIWDRGYEQYF.

This chain links TRBV10-2 with TRBJ1-3, with TRBD1 identical over 8 bases. This CDR3 has 14 amino acids. Germline V CDR1 and CDR2: WSHSY, SAAADI. The J segment lost 3 bases and the V segment lost 7 bases, leaving 5 bases of the junction unmatched. The CDR3 sequence is CASNAGTGGNTIYF. The CDR3 nucleotides are TGCGCCAGCAACGCCGGGACAGGTGGAAACACCATATATTTT.

This chain links TRBV20-1 with TRBJ2-5; D unclear. The germline gives CDR1 DFQATT, CDR2 SNEGSKA (reference sequence). The CDR3 has 13 amino acids. Trimming cost V 2 bases and J 5 bases, with 12 bases left between them. As DNA, the CDR3 is TGCAGTGCTAGACCGGGCCCTCCGGAGACCCAGTACTTC. It translates to CSARPGPPETQYF.

V usage is TRBV7-2 and J usage is TRBJ2-7; D might be TRBD1 (5 bases). V lost 6 bases and J 3 bases, leaving 9 bases between the germline ends. CDR3 length: 12 amino acids. CDR1 is SGHTA and CDR2 is FQGNSA in the germline V gene. This CDR3 reads CASRKQGYEQYF. The DNA for the CDR3 is TGTGCCAGCAGGAAGCAGGGCTACGAGCAGTACTTC.

On this clonotype: A read error may be the cause here, since a much bigger clone is one base away. The V and J genes are TRBV9 and TRBJ2-1; D is possibly TRBD1 (5 bases). The CDR3 consists of 13 residues. CDR1 is SGDLS and CDR2 is YYNGEE in the germline V gene. Trimming left V 3 bases short and J 8 bases short, with 12 bases between. The CDR3 reads CASSAARGHEQFF. CDR3 nucleotides: TGTGCCAGCAGCGCAGCAAGGGGCCATGAGCAGTTCTTC.

Concerning this clonotype itself: It may be a read error: a sequence one base away is much more abundant. V usage is TRBV6-1 and J usage is TRBJ1-5, with 7 positions matching TRBD1. The germline CDR1 and CDR2 sequences are MNHNS and SASEGT. V was clipped by 4 bases and J by 5 bases; unmatched bases: 8. This CDR3 spans 15 amino acids. CDR3 residues: CASSVDRADDQPQHF. CDR3 DNA sequence: TGTGCCAGCAGTGTAGACAGGGCGGACGATCAGCCCCAGCATTTT.

There are many counts of this clonotype. The V and J genes are TRBV4-2 and TRBJ2-5, with a possible D match to TRBD2 (5 bases). V was pared by 0 bases and J by 0 bases, with 8 bases between. CDR1 and CDR2 from the germline V gene are LGHNA and YNFKEQ. The CDR3 extends over 15 amino acids. This chain's CDR3 is CASSQDRRYQETQYF. CDR3 sequence (DNA): TGTGCCAGCAGCCAAGATCGGAGGTACCAAGAGACCCAGTACTTC.

Many counts were recorded for this clonotype. The genes are TRBV12-3 or TRBV12-4 and TRBJ2-3; TRBD2 matches 8 bases. The J segment lost 2 bases and the V segment lost 3 bases, leaving 4 bases of the junction unmatched. The CDR3 loop spans 15 amino acids. The DNA of the CDR3 is TGTGCCAGCAGTTTGGGACTAGGAGACACAGATACGCAGTATTTT. Its translation: CASSLGLGDTDTQYF.

This clonotype was seen only a few times. V usage is TRBV28 and J usage is TRBJ1-5; tentative D call: TRBD1 (6 bases). Germline V CDR1 and CDR2: MDHEN, SYDVKM. Trimming left V 1 base short and J 6 bases short, with 13 bases between. CDR3 length equals 15 residues. The CDR3 DNA reads TGTGCCAGCAGTTTATCAGGGGCCAGGGGTCAGCCCCAGCATTTT. It is translated as CASSLSGARGQPQHF.

The V and J genes are TRBV15 and TRBJ1-1; 7 bases fit TRBD1. Per the germline V gene, CDR1 is LNHNV and CDR2 is YYDKDF (reference sequence). The CDR3 consists of 11 residues. The J segment lost 10 bases and the V segment lost 8 bases, leaving 7 bases of the junction unmatched. For the CDR3, the DNA is TGTGCCACCCCCTACAGGGGAGTAGCTTTCTTT. It is translated as CATPYRGVAFF.

This clonotype was counted a few times. The chain recombines TRBV6-5 with TRBJ2-3; weak D call: TRBD1 (5 bases). Germline V CDR1 and CDR2: MNHEY, SVGAGI. Deletions cut 0 bases from V and 0 bases from J, with 10 bases between. The CDR3 sequence is 16 residues long. The CDR3 is CASSYSGQGSTDTQYF. The CDR3 DNA is TGTGCCAGCAGTTACTCCGGCCAGGGTAGCACAGATACGCAGTATTTT.

There are many counts of this clonotype. The rearrangement joins TRBV29-1 to TRBJ2-5; TRBD1 might be the D (6 bases). Germline CDR1 and CDR2: SQVTM and ANQGSEA. V was trimmed by 7 bases and J by 2 bases, leaving 11 bases between them. This CDR3 contains 12 residues. The CDR3 region is CSGSGVQETQYF. Written as DNA, the CDR3 is TGCAGCGGTTCAGGGGTTCAAGAGACCCAGTACTTC.

The CDR3 nucleotides are TGCAGTGCTATTCAGACAGGCCTAGATTCACCCCTCCACTTT. Amino acid sequence: CSAIQTGLDSPLHF. J is TRBJ1-6 and V is TRBV20-1; possible D gene TRBD1, 6 bases. This CDR3 has 14 amino acids. V was shortened by 4 bases and J by 8 bases, with 15 bases between the two germline ends. Germline loops: CDR1 DFQATT, CDR2 SNEGSKA (reference sequence).